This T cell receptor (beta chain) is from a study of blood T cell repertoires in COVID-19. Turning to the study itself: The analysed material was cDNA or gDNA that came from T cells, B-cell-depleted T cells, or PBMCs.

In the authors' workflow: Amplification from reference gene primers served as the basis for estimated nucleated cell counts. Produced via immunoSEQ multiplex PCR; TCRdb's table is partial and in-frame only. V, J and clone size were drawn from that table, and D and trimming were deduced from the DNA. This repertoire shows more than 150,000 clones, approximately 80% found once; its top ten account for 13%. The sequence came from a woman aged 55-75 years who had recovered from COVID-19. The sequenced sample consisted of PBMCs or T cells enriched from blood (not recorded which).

CDR3 region: CASSPTGVNGELFF. CDR3 nucleotides: TGCGCCAGCAGCCCGACAGGGGTCAACGGGGAGCTGTTTTTT. The chain links TRBV5-1 to TRBJ2-2; 8 bases agree with TRBD1. The CDR3 extends over 14 amino acids. CDR1 and CDR2 (germline): SGHRS, YFSETQ. V gave up 4 bases and J gave up 7 bases; unmatched junction bases: 6. Full variable domain (outside the CDR3, taken from reference TRBV5-1 and TRBJ2-2): KAGVTQTPRYLIKTRGQQVTLSCSPISGHRSVSWYQQTPGQGLQFLFEYFSETQRNKGNFPGRFSGRQFSNSRSEMNVSTLELGDSALYLCASSPTGVNGELFFGEGSRLTVL.